The present T cell receptor (beta chain) was sequenced within a study of radiation and T cells in renal cell carcinoma. Between the trimmed V and J ends, which lost 1 base and 2 bases, there was a span of 13 bases. This CDR3 region has 16 residues. Germline V CDR1 and CDR2: MNHEY, SMNVEV (reference sequence). Time point meaning: blood 2 weeks post-SBRT. Indicated treatment: 15 Gy SBRT to primary tumor, nephrectomy 4 weeks later. Radiation-treated patients gave blood at baseline, week 2 and week 4. This renal cell carcinoma was of the clear cell type. TCRdb keeps only in-frame clones here, not all; method: immunoSEQ multiplex PCR. This table has roughly 130,000 clones, over 75% appearing once.

The specimen was blood, collected from a patient whose treatment included radiotherapy and nephrectomy. This chain joins TRBV27 and TRBJ2-3; D gene unclear. The source is a woman aged 60-75 years with renal cell carcinoma. Written as DNA, the CDR3 is TGTGCCAGCAGTTTATTTCAGCACGAGGCCACAGATACGCAGTATTTT. Its translation: CASSLFQHEATDTQYF.